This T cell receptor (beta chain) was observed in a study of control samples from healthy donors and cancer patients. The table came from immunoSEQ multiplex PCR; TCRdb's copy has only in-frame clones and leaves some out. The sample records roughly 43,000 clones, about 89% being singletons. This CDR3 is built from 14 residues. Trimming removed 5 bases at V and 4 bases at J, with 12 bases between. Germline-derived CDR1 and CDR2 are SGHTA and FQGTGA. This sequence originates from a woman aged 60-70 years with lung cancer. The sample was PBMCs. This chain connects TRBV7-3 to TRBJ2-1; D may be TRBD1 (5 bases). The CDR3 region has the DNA TGTGCCAGCAGCCCAGGGATGGAGTACAATGAGCAGTTCTTC. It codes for CASSPGMEYNEQFF.